These 16 T cell receptor beta chains were all obtained from the same sample, sequenced in a study of T cells in Graves' hyperthyroidism and ophthalmopathy. TCR beta CDR3 sequences were amplified from RNA transcripts. The HTBI primer set drove a first-round RT-PCR of the TCR CDR3. TCRdb analysed the multiplex PCR reads with MiXCR anew, one entry per CDR3 protein. Among 500,000 to 700,000 distinct CDR3 sequences, over 15% were seen once, and the ten largest hold roughly 18%. Sequenced sample: blood. The source is a woman between 18 and 30 years old with Graves' hyperthyroidism.

This clonotype was detected ten times or more. V and J are TRBV6-2 or TRBV6-3 and TRBJ2-2, with TRBD1 identical over 7 bases. This CDR3 spans 15 amino acids. In germline, CDR1 is MNHEY, CDR2 SVGEGT. The V segment lost 6 bases and the J segment 3 bases; nucleotides outside the gene matches: 7. Here the CDR3 reads CASRRGQDDTGELFF. The CDR3 region has the DNA TGTGCCAGCAGACGAGGACAGGATGACACCGGGGAGCTGTTTTTT.

This clonotype was observed a few times. The chain couples TRBV24-1 to TRBJ1-1; D remains unclear. The CDR3 sequence is 12 residues long. V was pared by 9 bases and J by 6 bases, with 13 bases between. Germline CDR1 is KGHDR and CDR2 is SFDVKD. The CDR3 coding sequence is TGTGCCACCGGTAATGGACGGGCTGAAGCTTTCTTT. As protein: CATGNGRAEAFF.

This clonotype showed up many times. V and J are TRBV2 and TRBJ2-5, with D perhaps TRBD1 (6 bases). The CDR3 extends over 14 amino acids. Germline V gene lookup returns CDR1 SNHLY and CDR2 FYNNEI. Trimming cost V 6 bases and J 5 bases, with 16 bases left between them. CDR3 amino acids: CASSSDSLRETQYF. CDR3 in DNA: TGTGCCAGCAGCTCGGACAGCCTTCGTGAGACCCAGTACTTC.

For this clonotype: Being one base from a much bigger clone, this may be a read error. The genes are TRBV30 and TRBJ1-5; no clear D. This CDR3 contains 12 residues. Between the trimmed V and J ends, which lost 7 bases and 2 bases, there was a span of 9 bases. The germline V gene has CDR1 GTSNPN and CDR2 SVGIG (reference sequence). CDR3 coding DNA: TGTGCCTCTAACGGAGGCAATCAGCCCCAGCATTTT. It is translated as CASNGGNQPQHF.

This clonotype was observed a handful of times. CDR3 in DNA: TGCAGTGCCCATACAGGGGGCCTGAACACTGAAGCTTTCTTT. This encodes CSAHTGGLNTEAFF. The rearrangement joins TRBV20-1 to TRBJ1-1; 9 bases are shared with TRBD1. The germline V gene encodes CDR1 DFQATT and CDR2 SNEGSKA (reference sequence). The CDR3 has 14 amino acids. V lost 6 bases, J lost 0 bases, and 5 bases stayed unmatched.

The chain couples TRBV3-1 to TRBJ2-5; D is possibly TRBD2 (5 bases). With 2 bases removed from V and 3 bases from J, the gap between germline ends came to 10 bases. Germline CDR1 LGHDT, CDR2 YNNKEL (reference sequence). This CDR3 has 14 amino acids. DNA for the CDR3: TGTGCCAGCAGCCAACTCGGGGAAAAAGAGACCCAGTACTTC. Translated: CASSQLGEKETQYF.

This clonotype was observed a few times. The V gene is TRBV4-2, the J gene TRBJ2-1; TRBD2 agrees at 9 bases. CDR1 and CDR2 (germline): LGHNA, YNFKEQ. The CDR3 runs 15 residues. V shed 4 bases and J 6 bases; nucleotides not matched to a gene: 7. The CDR3 DNA is TGTGCCAGCAGCCCGTCGGGACTAGCTCGCAATGAGCAGTTCTTC. Amino acid sequence: CASSPSGLARNEQFF.

This clonotype was found many times. The V gene is TRBV12-3 or TRBV12-4, the J gene TRBJ1-3, with D unresolved. The CDR3 loop spans 16 amino acids. V lost 5 bases to trimming and J lost 2 bases, with 16 bases between them. In DNA form, the CDR3 reads TGTGCCAGCAGTCCTGGTCCGGGAAGGGCTGGAAACACCATATATTTT. It translates to CASSPGPGRAGNTIYF.

This clonotype was seen at least ten times. The chain joins TRBV20-1 to TRBJ2-1; D might be TRBD1 (5 bases). Germline assignment: CDR1 DFQATT and CDR2 SNEGSKA (reference sequence). CDR3 size: 14 residues. The V and J ends lost 4 bases and 5 bases respectively, with 15 bases between them. The CDR3 sequence: CSATPPGANNEQFF. CDR3 coding DNA: TGCAGTGCTACACCACCTGGGGCTAACAATGAGCAGTTCTTC.

The table lists this clonotype with a few counts. The chain carries TRBV6-1 and TRBJ2-5; D ambiguous. Germline CDR1 reads MNHNS; CDR2 reads SASEGT. V lost 7 bases and J 1 base, leaving 16 bases between the germline ends. The length of the CDR3 is 15 residues. The CDR3 region has the DNA TGTGCCAGCACCCTAATGGGATTCGGCCAAGAGACCCAGTACTTC. Residues: CASTLMGFGQETQYF.

The table lists this clonotype with a few counts. The chain carries TRBV11-2 and TRBJ2-4, with D unresolved. The germline V and J ends were trimmed by 9 bases and 2 bases, with 23 bases remaining between them. The germline V gene encodes CDR1 SGHAT and CDR2 FQNNGV. The CDR3 loop spans 17 amino acids. The CDR3 bases are TGTGCCAGTAGTATGGCCAGGCCGGCATCGCCCAAAAACATTCAGTACTTC. This sequence encodes CASSMARPASPKNIQYF.

This clonotype turned up a few times. The rearrangement uses TRBV10-3 and TRBJ2-7, with D uncertain. This CDR3 has 14 amino acids. V was shortened by 0 bases and J by 7 bases, with 13 bases between the two germline ends. Germline assignment: CDR1 ENHRY and CDR2 SYGVKD. For the CDR3, the DNA is TGTGCCATCAGTGAGTCAGACGGCCTAAGAGAGCAGTACTTC. Protein product: CAISESDGLREQYF.

CDR3 sequence: CASSQVRDNYGYTF. The CDR3 DNA sequence: TGTGCCAGCAGCCAAGTCCGGGATAACTATGGCTACACCTTC. The genes are TRBV14 and TRBJ1-2; the D is unclear. This CDR3 is built from 14 residues. CDR1 and CDR2 (germline): SGHDN, FVKESK. V was clipped by 1 base and J by 1 base, with 7 bases between them. Full variable domain (outside the CDR3, taken from reference TRBV14 and TRBJ1-2): EAGVTQFPSHSVIEKGQTVTLRCDPISGHDNLYWYRRVMGKEIKFLLHFVKESKQDESGMPNNRFLAERTGGTYSTLKVQPAELEDSGVYFCASSQVRDNYGYTFGSGTRLTVV.

This clonotype was counted at least ten times. The chain combines TRBV5-5 with TRBJ2-7; the D is unclear. V lost 3 bases, J lost 6 bases, and 10 bases lay in between. Per germline, CDR1 SGHKS and CDR2 YYEKEE (reference sequence). CDR3 length equals 12 residues. This CDR3 is CASSYLWGEQYF. Here the CDR3 DNA reads TGTGCCAGCAGCTATCTGTGGGGCGAGCAGTACTTC.

J is TRBJ2-3 and V is TRBV19; 12 bases agree with TRBD2. CDR1 and CDR2 from the germline V gene are LNHDA and SQIVND (reference sequence). Germline trimming cut 6 bases from V and 7 bases from J; bases unmatched to any gene: 8. The CDR3 has 15 residues. The CDR3: CASRRGLAGTNTQYF. The CDR3 nucleotides are TGTGCCAGTAGGCGGGGACTAGCGGGCACGAATACGCAGTATTTT.

This clonotype was seen ten or more times. This chain joins TRBV2 and TRBJ1-1; TRBD1 agrees at 7 bases. CDR1 and CDR2 (germline): SNHLY, FYNNEI. V shed 4 bases, J shed 4 bases, and the junction held 6 bases outside the gene matches. The CDR3 runs 14 residues. CDR3 nucleotide sequence: TGTGCCAGCAGTGTTAGGGGGCTTCGCACTGAAGCTTTCTTT. Protein sequence: CASSVRGLRTEAFF.